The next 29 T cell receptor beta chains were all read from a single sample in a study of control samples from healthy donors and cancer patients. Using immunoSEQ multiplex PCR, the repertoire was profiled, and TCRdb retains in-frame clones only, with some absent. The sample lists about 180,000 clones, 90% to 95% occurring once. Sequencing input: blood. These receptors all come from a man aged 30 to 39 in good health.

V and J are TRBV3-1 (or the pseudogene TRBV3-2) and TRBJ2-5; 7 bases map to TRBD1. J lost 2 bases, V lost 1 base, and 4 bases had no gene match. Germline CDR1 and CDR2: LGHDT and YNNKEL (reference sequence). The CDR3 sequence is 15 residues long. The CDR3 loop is CASSQAGTAQETQYF. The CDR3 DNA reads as TGTGCCAGCAGCCAAGCAGGGACAGCTCAAGAGACCCAGTACTTC.

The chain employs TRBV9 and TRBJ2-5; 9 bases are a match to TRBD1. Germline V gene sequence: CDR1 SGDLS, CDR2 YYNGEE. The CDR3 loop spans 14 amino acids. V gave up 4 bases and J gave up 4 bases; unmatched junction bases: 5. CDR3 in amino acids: CASSIGTGRETQYF. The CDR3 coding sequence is TGTGCCAGCAGCATTGGGACAGGGCGAGAGACCCAGTACTTC.

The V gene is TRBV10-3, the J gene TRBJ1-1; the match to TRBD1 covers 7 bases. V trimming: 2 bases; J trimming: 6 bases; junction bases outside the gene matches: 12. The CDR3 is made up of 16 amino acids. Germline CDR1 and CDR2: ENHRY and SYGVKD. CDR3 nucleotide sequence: TGTGCCATCAGTGAGCCCACACTTCAAAGGGGGCCTGAAGCTTTCTTT. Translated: CAISEPTLQRGPEAFF.

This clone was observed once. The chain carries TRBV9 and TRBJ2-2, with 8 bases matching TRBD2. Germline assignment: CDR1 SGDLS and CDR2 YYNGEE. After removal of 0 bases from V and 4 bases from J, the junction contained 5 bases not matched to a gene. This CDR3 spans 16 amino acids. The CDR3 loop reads CASSVDISGTTGELFF. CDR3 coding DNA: TGTGCCAGCAGCGTAGATATTAGCGGGACCACCGGGGAGCTGTTTTTT.

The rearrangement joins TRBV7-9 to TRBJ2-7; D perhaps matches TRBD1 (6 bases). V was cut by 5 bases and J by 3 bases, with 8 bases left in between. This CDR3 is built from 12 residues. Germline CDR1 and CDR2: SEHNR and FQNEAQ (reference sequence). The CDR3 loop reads CASSQDSYEQYF. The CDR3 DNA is TGTGCCAGCAGCCAGGACAGCTACGAGCAGTACTTC.

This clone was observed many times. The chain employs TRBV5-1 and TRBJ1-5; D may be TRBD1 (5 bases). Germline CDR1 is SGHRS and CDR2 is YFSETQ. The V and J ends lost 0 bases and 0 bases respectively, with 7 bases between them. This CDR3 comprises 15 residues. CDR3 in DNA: TGCGCCAGCAGCTTGGAGGGGATTAGCAATCAGCCCCAGCATTTT. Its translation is CASSLEGISNQPQHF. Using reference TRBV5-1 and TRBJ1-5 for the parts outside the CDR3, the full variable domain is KAGVTQTPRYLIKTRGQQVTLSCSPISGHRSVSWYQQTPGQGLQFLFEYFSETQRNKGNFPGRFSGRQFSNSRSEMNVSTLELGDSALYLCASSLEGISNQPQHFGDGTRLSIL.

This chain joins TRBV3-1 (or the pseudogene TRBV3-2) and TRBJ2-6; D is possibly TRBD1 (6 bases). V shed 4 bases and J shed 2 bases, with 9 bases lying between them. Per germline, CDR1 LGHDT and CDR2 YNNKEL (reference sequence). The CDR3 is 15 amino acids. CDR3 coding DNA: TGTGCCAGCAGCCTTACAGGGCCTGGGGCCAACGTCCTGACTTTC. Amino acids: CASSLTGPGANVLTF.

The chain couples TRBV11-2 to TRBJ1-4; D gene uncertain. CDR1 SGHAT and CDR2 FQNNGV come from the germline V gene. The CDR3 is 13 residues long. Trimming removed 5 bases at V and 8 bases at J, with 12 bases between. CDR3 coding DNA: TGTGCCAGCAGCCTGGGCCTCGTGGAAAAACTGTTTTTT. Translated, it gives CASSLGLVEKLFF.

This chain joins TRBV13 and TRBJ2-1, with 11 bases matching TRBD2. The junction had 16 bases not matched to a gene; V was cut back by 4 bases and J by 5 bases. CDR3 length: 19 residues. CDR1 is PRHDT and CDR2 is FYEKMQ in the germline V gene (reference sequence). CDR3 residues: CASSSLTRTSGSFDNEQFF. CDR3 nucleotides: TGTGCCAGCAGCTCGTTAACAAGGACTAGCGGGTCATTTGACAATGAGCAGTTCTTC.

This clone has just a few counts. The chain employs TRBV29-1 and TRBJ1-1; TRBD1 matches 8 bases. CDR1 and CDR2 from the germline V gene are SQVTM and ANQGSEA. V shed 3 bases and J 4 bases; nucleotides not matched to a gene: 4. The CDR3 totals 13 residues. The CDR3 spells CSVDITGGTEAFF. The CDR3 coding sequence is TGCAGCGTTGACATCACAGGGGGCACTGAAGCTTTCTTT.

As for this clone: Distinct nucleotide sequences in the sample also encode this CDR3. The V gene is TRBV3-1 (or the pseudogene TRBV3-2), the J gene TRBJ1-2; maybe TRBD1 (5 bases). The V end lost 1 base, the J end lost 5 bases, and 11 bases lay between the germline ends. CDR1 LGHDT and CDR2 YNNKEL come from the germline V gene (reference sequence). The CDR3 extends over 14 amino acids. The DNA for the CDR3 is TGTGCCAGCAGCCAAGGCACAGGAGGGTATGGCTACACCTTC. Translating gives CASSQGTGGYGYTF.

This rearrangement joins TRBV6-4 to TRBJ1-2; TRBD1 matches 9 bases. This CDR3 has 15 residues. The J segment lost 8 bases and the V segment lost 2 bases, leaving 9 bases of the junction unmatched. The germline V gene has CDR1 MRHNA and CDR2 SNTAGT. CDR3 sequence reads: CASSDGTGGAGGYTF. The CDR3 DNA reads TGTGCCAGCAGTGACGGTACAGGGGGCGCGGGGGGCTACACCTTC.

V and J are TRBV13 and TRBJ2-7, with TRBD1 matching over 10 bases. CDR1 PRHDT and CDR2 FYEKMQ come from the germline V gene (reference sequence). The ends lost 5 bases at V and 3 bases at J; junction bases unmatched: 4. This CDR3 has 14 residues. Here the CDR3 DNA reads TGTGCCAGCAGCCGCCGGGACAGGGGCTACGAGCAGTACTTC. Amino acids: CASSRRDRGYEQYF.

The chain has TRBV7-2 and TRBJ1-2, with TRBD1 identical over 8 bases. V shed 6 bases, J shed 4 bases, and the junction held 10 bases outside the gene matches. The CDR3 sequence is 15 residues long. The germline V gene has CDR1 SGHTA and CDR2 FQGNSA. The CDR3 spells CASRQGRGLVYGYTF. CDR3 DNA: TGTGCCAGCAGACAAGGCAGGGGGCTAGTCTATGGCTACACCTTC.

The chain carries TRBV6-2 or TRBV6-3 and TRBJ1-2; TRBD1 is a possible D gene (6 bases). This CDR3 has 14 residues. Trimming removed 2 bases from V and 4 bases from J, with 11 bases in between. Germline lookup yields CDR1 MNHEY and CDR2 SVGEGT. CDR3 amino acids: CASSYERTAYGYTF. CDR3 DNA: TGTGCCAGCAGTTACGAGAGGACAGCCTATGGCTACACCTTC.

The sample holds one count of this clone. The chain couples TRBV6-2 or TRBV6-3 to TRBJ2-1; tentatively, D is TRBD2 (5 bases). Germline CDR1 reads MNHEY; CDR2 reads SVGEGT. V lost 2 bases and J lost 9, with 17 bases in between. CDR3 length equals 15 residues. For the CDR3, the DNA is TGTGCCAGCAGTTACGCAAACCCGGTCAGCGGTGAGCAGTTCTTC. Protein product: CASSYANPVSGEQFF.

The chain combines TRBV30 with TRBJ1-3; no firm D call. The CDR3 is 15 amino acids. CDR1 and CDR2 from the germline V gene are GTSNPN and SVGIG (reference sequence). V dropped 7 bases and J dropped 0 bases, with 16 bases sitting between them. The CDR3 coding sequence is TGTGCCTTACAACGAGGCTACCCCTCTGGAAACACCATATATTTT. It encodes CALQRGYPSGNTIYF.

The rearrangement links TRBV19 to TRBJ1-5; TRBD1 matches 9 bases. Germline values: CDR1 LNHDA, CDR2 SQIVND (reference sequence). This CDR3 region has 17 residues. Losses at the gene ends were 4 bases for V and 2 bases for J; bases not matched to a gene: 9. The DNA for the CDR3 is TGTGCCAGTAGTAGGAGCGACAGGGGGAAAGGCAATCAGCCCCAGCATTTT. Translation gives CASSRSDRGKGNQPQHF. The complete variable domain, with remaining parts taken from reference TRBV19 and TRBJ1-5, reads DGGITQSPKYLFRKEGQNVTLSCEQNLNHDAMYWYRQDPGQGLRLIYYSQIVNDFQKGDIAEGYSVSREKKESFPLTVTSAQKNPTAFYLCASSRSDRGKGNQPQHFGDGTRLSIL.

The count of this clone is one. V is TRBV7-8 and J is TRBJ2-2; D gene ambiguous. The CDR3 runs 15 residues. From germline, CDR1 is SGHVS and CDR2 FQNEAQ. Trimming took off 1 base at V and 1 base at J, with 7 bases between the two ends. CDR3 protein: CASSLVGGNTGELFF. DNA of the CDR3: TGTGCCAGCAGCTTAGTTGGCGGGAACACCGGGGAGCTGTTTTTT.

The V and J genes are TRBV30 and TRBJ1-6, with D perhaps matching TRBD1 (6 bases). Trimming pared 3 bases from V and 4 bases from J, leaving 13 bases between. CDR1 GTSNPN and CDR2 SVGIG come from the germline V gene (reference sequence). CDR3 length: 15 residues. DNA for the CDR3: TGTGCCTGGAGCCAAGTGGGACATTATAATTCACCCCTCCACTTT. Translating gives CAWSQVGHYNSPLHF.

This CDR3 reads CASRLRSRRSGQPQHF. CDR3 bases: TGTGCAAGTCGCCTACGCAGTCGGCGTAGTGGCCAGCCCCAGCATTTT. The chain uses TRBV12-2 and TRBJ1-5. TRBV12-2 is tagged as a pseudogene. This CDR3 spans 16 amino acids.

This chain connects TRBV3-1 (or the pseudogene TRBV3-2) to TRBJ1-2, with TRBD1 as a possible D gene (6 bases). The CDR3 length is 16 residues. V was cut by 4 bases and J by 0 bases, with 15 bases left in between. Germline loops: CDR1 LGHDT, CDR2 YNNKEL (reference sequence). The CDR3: CASSRGHRPTNYGYTF. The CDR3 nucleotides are TGTGCCAGCAGCCGGGGACACCGACCAACTAACTATGGCTACACCTTC.

CDR3 loop: CASSYSRGGMNTEAFF. CDR3 DNA: TGTGCCAGCAGTTACTCGAGAGGGGGAATGAACACTGAAGCTTTCTTT. The chain combines TRBV6-5 with TRBJ1-1; D is perhaps TRBD1 (6 bases). The ends were cut back, 0 bases at V and 0 bases at J, with 11 bases in the middle. This CDR3 has 16 amino acids. Germline CDR1 reads MNHEY; CDR2 reads SVGAGI.

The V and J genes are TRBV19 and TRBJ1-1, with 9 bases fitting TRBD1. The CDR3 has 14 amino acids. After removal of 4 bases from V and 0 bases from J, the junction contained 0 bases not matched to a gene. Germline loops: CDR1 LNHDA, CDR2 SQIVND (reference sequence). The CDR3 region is CASSRQGVNTEAFF. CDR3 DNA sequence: TGTGCCAGTAGTAGACAGGGGGTGAACACTGAAGCTTTCTTT.

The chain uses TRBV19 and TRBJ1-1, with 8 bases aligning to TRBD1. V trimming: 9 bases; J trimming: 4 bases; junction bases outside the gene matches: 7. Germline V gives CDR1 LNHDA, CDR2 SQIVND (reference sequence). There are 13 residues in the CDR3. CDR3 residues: CASRTGSGTEAFF. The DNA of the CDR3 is TGTGCCAGCAGGACAGGGTCTGGCACTGAAGCTTTCTTT.

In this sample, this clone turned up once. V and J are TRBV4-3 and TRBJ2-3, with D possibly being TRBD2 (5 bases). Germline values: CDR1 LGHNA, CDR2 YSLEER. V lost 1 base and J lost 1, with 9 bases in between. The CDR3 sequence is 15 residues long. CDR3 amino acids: CASSQVLGGTDTQYF. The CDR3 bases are TGCGCCAGCAGCCAAGTCCTCGGGGGCACAGATACGCAGTATTTT.

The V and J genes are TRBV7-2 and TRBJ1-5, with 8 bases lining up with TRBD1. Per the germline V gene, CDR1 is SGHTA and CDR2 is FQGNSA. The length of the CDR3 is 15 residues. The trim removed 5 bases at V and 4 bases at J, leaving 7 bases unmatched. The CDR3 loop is CASSRDRGWNQPQHF. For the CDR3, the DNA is TGTGCCAGCAGCCGTGACAGGGGATGGAATCAGCCCCAGCATTTT.

The CDR3 sequence is CASSDEKFSNQPQHF. DNA for the CDR3: TGTGCCAGCAGTGACGAAAAGTTTAGCAATCAGCCCCAGCATTTT. The V call is TRBV25-1, the J call TRBJ1-5, with D unclear. Germline values: CDR1 MGHDK, CDR2 SYGVNS. CDR3 length: 15 residues. Trimming left V 3 bases short and J 0 bases short, with 9 bases between.

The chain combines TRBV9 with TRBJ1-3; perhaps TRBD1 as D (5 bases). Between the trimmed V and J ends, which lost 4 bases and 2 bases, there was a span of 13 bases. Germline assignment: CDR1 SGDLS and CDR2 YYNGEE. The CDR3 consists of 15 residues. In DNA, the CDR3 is TGTGCCAGCAGCACCCCAAGGGGCGCTGGAAACACCATATATTTT. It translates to CASSTPRGAGNTIYF.